The 21 T cell receptor beta chains listed next were all sequenced from one sample in a study of T cell repertoires in cytomegalovirus infection. Antigens for these TCRs are unknown. TCRdb fed the reads into MiXCR, producing one record per CDR3 protein. The sample contains approximately 120,000 distinct CDR3 sequences, about 30% of which appear only once. The material sequenced was CD8+ T cells from cultured PBMCs, taken from culture after CMV antigen stimulation. Receptor source: a human donor in good health (CMV status not recorded). Some clones in this sample may be carry-over from other donors' samples.

The chain uses TRBV6-5 and TRBJ1-1, with D perhaps TRBD1 (5 bases). Per germline, CDR1 MNHEY and CDR2 SVGAGI. The CDR3 consists of 14 residues. The V gene lost 2 bases and the J gene lost 4 bases, with 11 bases spanning the gap. The CDR3 coding sequence is TGTGCCAGCAGTTACACCGGAGGGGCCACTGAAGCTTTCTTT. Translating it yields CASSYTGGATEAFF.

Concerning this clonotype itself: A much larger clone lies one base from this, so it may be a read error. This chain joins TRBV4-1 and TRBJ1-1, with unresolved D. V dropped 4 bases and J dropped 6 bases, with 15 bases sitting between them. Germline-derived CDR1 and CDR2 are MGHRA and YSYEKL. CDR3 size: 14 residues. CDR3 in DNA: TGCGCCAGCAGCCCCCTTAGGGAGAGGGCTGAAGCTTTCTTT. Residues: CASSPLRERAEAFF.

The chain links TRBV12-3 or TRBV12-4 to TRBJ1-2; D possibly corresponds to TRBD1 (5 bases). The V end lost 6 bases, the J end lost 4 bases, and 12 bases lay between the germline ends. This CDR3 has 13 amino acids. The CDR3 DNA is TGTGCCAGCAGCCCCTACGGGGGCTATGGCTACACCTTC. It yields the protein CASSPYGGYGYTF.

V gene TRBV5-5 combines with J gene TRBJ2-1, with 10 bases identical to TRBD1. The CDR3 sequence is 16 residues long. The germline V gene encodes CDR1 SGHKS and CDR2 YYEKEE (reference sequence). Unmatched junction bases numbered 14, after V lost 4 bases and J lost 10 bases. The CDR3 nucleotides are TGTGCCAGCAGCATAACCCTGACAGGGGGCGCGGCCGAGCAGTTCTTC. It is translated as CASSITLTGGAAEQFF.

The chain combines TRBV29-1 with TRBJ2-1, with D possibly matching TRBD2 (7 bases). The CDR3 totals 13 residues. The germline V and J ends were trimmed by 4 bases and 2 bases, with 9 bases remaining between them. Germline CDR1 SQVTM, CDR2 ANQGSEA. The CDR3 sequence is CSVAGGAYNEQFF. CDR3 in DNA: TGCAGCGTTGCGGGGGGCGCCTACAATGAGCAGTTCTTC.

This clonotype showed up many times. The rearrangement uses TRBV7-9 and TRBJ1-2, with no clear D. This CDR3 is built from 14 residues. The germline gives CDR1 SEHNR, CDR2 FQNEAQ (reference sequence). V was shortened by 4 bases and J by 4 bases, with 13 bases between the two germline ends. Here the CDR3 DNA reads TGTGCCAGCAGCTACGTTGGAGTCTCCTATGGCTACACCTTC. Translation: CASSYVGVSYGYTF.

This clonotype was counted a few times. The chain joins TRBV3-1 to TRBJ1-5; D is uncertain. The germline V gene has CDR1 LGHDT and CDR2 YNNKEL (reference sequence). Trimming took 0 bases from V and 9 from J, leaving 15 bases between them. The CDR3 consists of 15 residues. CDR3 region: CASSQDLWMAAPQHF. The CDR3 DNA sequence: TGTGCCAGCAGCCAAGACCTTTGGATGGCGGCGCCCCAGCATTTT.

This chain links TRBV6-6 with TRBJ1-1; D may be TRBD1 (6 bases). Germline V lookup: CDR1 MNHNY, CDR2 SVGAGI (reference sequence). This CDR3 has 13 residues. Trimming took off 2 bases at V and 7 bases at J, with 11 bases between the two ends. As DNA, the CDR3 is TGTGCCAGCAGTTACCCACGGACAGATGAAGCTTTCTTT. It yields the protein CASSYPRTDEAFF.

The rearrangement uses TRBV7-9 and TRBJ2-7; D may be TRBD1 (6 bases). From germline, CDR1 is SEHNR and CDR2 FQNEAQ (reference sequence). The length of the CDR3 is 14 residues. The germline V and J ends were trimmed by 5 bases and 7 bases, with 18 bases remaining between them. The CDR3 DNA follows: TGTGCCAGCAGCGACACCGGGACACCCTGGGAGCAGTACTTC. Translated: CASSDTGTPWEQYF.

This clonotype was detected only a few times. This sequence joins TRBV14 and TRBJ1-1; 8 bases map to TRBD1. The junction had 9 bases not matched to a gene; V was cut back by 4 bases and J by 5 bases. Germline lookup yields CDR1 SGHDN and CDR2 FVKESK. The CDR3 length is 15 residues. CDR3 sequence reads: CASSPHRGWWTEAFF. The DNA for the CDR3 is TGTGCCAGCAGCCCGCACAGGGGGTGGTGGACTGAAGCTTTCTTT. Supplemented by reference TRBV14 and TRBJ1-1, the full variable domain reads EAGVTQFPSHSVIEKGQTVTLRCDPISGHDNLYWYRRVMGKEIKFLLHFVKESKQDESGMPNNRFLAERTGGTYSTLKVQPAELEDSGVYFCASSPHRGWWTEAFFGQGTRLTVV.

The chain carries TRBV12-3 or TRBV12-4 and TRBJ2-7, with D tentatively TRBD2 (6 bases). V shed 7 bases and J shed 4 bases, with 17 bases lying between them. This CDR3 comprises 14 residues. The CDR3 bases are TGTGCCAGCAACGAAGCCGGGGGTGTGTACGAGCAGTACTTC. It encodes CASNEAGGVYEQYF.

This clonotype has only a few counts. This chain uses TRBV7-2 with TRBJ1-5; D is perhaps TRBD1 (6 bases). CDR1 and CDR2 (germline): SGHTA, FQGNSA. CDR3 length: 18 amino acids. V shed 5 bases and J shed 0 bases, with 20 bases lying between them. CDR3 coding DNA: TGTGCCAGCAGCCCCGGCTTTGGGGACATCCTTAGCAATCAGCCCCAGCATTTT. It is translated as CASSPGFGDILSNQPQHF.

This clonotype was observed a handful of times. This chain links TRBV5-4 with TRBJ2-3; D is unresolved. There are 14 residues in the CDR3. V was clipped by 0 bases and J by 0 bases, with 5 bases between them. Germline assignment: CDR1 SGHNT and CDR2 YYREEE (reference sequence). CDR3 sequence: CASSLAISTDTQYF. For the CDR3, the DNA is TGTGCCAGCAGCTTGGCCATTAGCACAGATACGCAGTATTTT.

The chain combines TRBV5-4 with TRBJ2-1; 8 bases match TRBD2. J lost 0 bases, V lost 2 bases, and 7 bases had no gene match. Germline loops: CDR1 SGHNT, CDR2 YYREEE (reference sequence). This CDR3 comprises 17 residues. The chain's CDR3 is CASSLYGSGSSYNEQFF. As DNA, the CDR3 is TGTGCCAGCAGCTTATACGGAAGCGGGAGCTCCTACAATGAGCAGTTCTTC.

This clonotype was detected a few times. This chain links TRBV2 with TRBJ2-4; 9 bases align to TRBD2. The CDR3 contains 15 residues. Trimming cost V 4 bases and J 1 base; bases outside gene matches: 2. The germline V gene has CDR1 SNHLY and CDR2 FYNNEI. The DNA for the CDR3 is TGTGCCAGCAGTGGCGGGGGGGATGCCAAAAACATTCAGTACTTC. Protein sequence: CASSGGGDAKNIQYF. The full variable domain, its missing parts supplied by reference TRBV2 and TRBJ2-4, is EPEVTQTPSHQVTQMGQEVILRCVPISNHLYFYWYRQILGQKVEFLVSFYNNEISEKSEIFDDQFSVERPDGSNFTLKIRSTKLEDSAMYFCASSGGGDAKNIQYFGAGTRLSVL.

V and J are TRBV25-1 and TRBJ1-2; 9 bases map to TRBD1. CDR3 length: 12 amino acids. J lost 6 bases, V lost 7 bases, and 3 bases had no gene match. The V gene's germline CDR1 is MGHDK and CDR2 SYGVNS. The CDR3 loop is CASTGTGNGYTF. Written as DNA, the CDR3 is TGTGCCAGCACCGGGACAGGGAATGGCTACACCTTC.

This clonotype has more than one count but fewer than ten. J is TRBJ1-5 and V is TRBV12-3 or TRBV12-4; D unclear. This CDR3 is 16 amino acids long. V lost 1 base, J lost 1 base, and 11 bases lay in between. The CDR3 sequence: CASSLGAPGSNQPQHF. The CDR3 DNA is TGTGCCAGCAGTTTAGGGGCGCCGGGGAGCAATCAGCCCCAGCATTTT.

A note on this clonotype: The missing conserved phenylalanine or tryptophan at the end of this CDR3 makes a read error likely. The chain recombines TRBV2 with TRBJ1-2; D call uncertain. The length of the CDR3 is 13 residues. Germline-derived CDR1 and CDR2 are SNHLY and FYNNEI. The V end lost 2 bases, the J end lost 3 bases, and 7 bases lay between the germline ends. DNA for the CDR3: TGTGCCAGCAGTGAATCGACTTACTATGGCTACACCTCC. This gives the protein CASSESTYYGYTS.

CDR3 nucleotides: TGTGCCATCAGTGGGGGACAGGGGGGGGCTGAAGCTTTCTTT. Encoded protein: CAISGGQGGAEAFF. The chain joins TRBV10-3 to TRBJ1-1; 11 bases line up with TRBD1. The trim removed 4 bases at V and 6 bases at J, leaving 4 bases unmatched. Germline CDR1 is ENHRY and CDR2 is SYGVKD. The CDR3 covers 14 residues.

V usage is TRBV13 and J usage is TRBJ1-1; D call uncertain. The length of the CDR3 is 14 residues. Germline V gene sequence: CDR1 PRHDT, CDR2 FYEKMQ (reference sequence). The V end lost 3 bases, the J end lost 0 bases, and 8 bases lay between the germline ends. The CDR3 DNA reads as TGTGCCAGCAGCTTGAGCCTGATGAACACTGAAGCTTTCTTT. Translating gives CASSLSLMNTEAFF. The variable domain in full, completed from reference TRBV13 and TRBJ1-1, reads AAGVIQSPRHLIKEKRETATLKCYPIPRHDTVYWYQQGPGQDPQFLISFYEKMQSDKGSIPDRFSAQQFSDYHSELNMSSLELGDSALYFCASSLSLMNTEAFFGQGTRLTVV.

This chain uses TRBV7-9 with TRBJ1-1, with 7 bases fitting TRBD1. Trimming removed 5 bases from V and 5 bases from J; junction bases left unmatched: 8. This CDR3 region has 14 residues. Germline CDR1 reads SEHNR; CDR2 reads FQNEAQ (reference sequence). The CDR3 spells CASSAPDRLTEAFF. The CDR3 region has the DNA TGTGCCAGCAGCGCACCGGACAGGCTTACTGAAGCTTTCTTT.